Listed below are T cell receptor beta chains from one sample, sequenced in a study of tumor and adjacent non-tumor tissue in lung cancer. TCRdb independently ran MiXCR on the multiplex PCR reads; one entry per CDR3 protein. The sample consists of around 99,000 distinct CDR3 sequences, approximately 71% of them appearing once. Sample: lung tumor tissue. The receptors come from a woman in her fifties or sixties with non-small cell lung cancer. Each CDR3 is given with its conserved first and last residue. D genes are given only for firm matches. Size values are once, few and many counts, or a class for expanded clones, and some rows have none.

v_call	cdr3_length	j_call	clone_size	d_call	cdr3_nt	cdr3_aa
TRBV12-3/TRBV12-4	13	TRBJ2-3	.	TRBD1	TGTGCCTGCAGGATAGGGGGCACAGATATGCAGTATTTT	CACRIGGTDMQYF
TRBV20-1	11	TRBJ2-1	few	.	TGCAGTGCTCTTAATAGTGGTGAGCAGTTCTTC	CSALNSGEQFF
TRBV12-3/TRBV12-4	14	TRBJ1-1	.	TRBD1	TGTACCAGCAGTCCGACAGGGCGGAACAGTGAAGCTTTCTTT	CTSSPTGRNSEAFF
TRBV6-6	12	TRBJ1-5	.	.	TGTGCCAGCATGGTTGTTGATCAGCCCCAGCATTTT	CASMVVDQPQHF
TRBV20-1	16	TRBJ2-3	.	TRBD2	TGCAGTGCCCCCCGAACATATAGCGGGAGAGGGGTTACGCAGTATTTT	CSAPRTYSGRGVTQYF
TRBV20-1	15	TRBJ2-1	once	.	TGCAGTGCTATTCTCAGGAGCGAGAGGGACAATGAGCAGTTCTTC	CSAILRSERDNEQFF
TRBV6-2/TRBV6-3	15	TRBJ2-6	.	TRBD2	TGTGCCAGCACCAACGGGGGGGCTGGGACCAACGTCCCGACTTTC	CASTNGGAGTNVPTF
TRBV11-3	15	TRBJ2-2	.	.	TGTGCCCTCCGGTCTCGGGATGGCCGGACCGGGGAGCTGTTTTTT	CALRSRDGRTGELFF
TRBV11-3	15	TRBJ2-6	.	.	TGTATCAGCAGCGAAGTCACTCCTGGGGCCAACGTCCTGACTTTC	CISSEVTPGANVLTF
TRBV12-5	12	TRBJ2-1	many	.	TGTGCTAGTGGTCCCACCGGCAATGAGCAGTTCTTC	CASGPTGNEQFF
TRBV20-1	17	TRBJ1-6	once	.	TGCAGTGTTAGAGATAATACCCTTGCTGTATATAAATCACCCCTCCACTTT	CSVRDNTLAVYKSPLHF
TRBV4-3	15	TRBJ1-5	.	.	TGCGCCAGCAGCCAAGGGTCATTAAGCAATGATCCCCAGCATTTT	CASSQGSLSNDPQHF
TRBV6-2/TRBV6-3	16	TRBJ2-2	many	.	TGTGCCAGCAGTTACTCGTTCAGGGGAAAAACCGGGGAGCTGTTTTTT	CASSYSFRGKTGELFF
TRBV6-5	17	TRBJ1-1	few	.	TGTGCCAGCAGTCGGCCCCGGGATAGGAATGAGGACACTGAAGCTTTCTTT	CASSRPRDRNEDTEAFF
TRBV28	13	TRBJ2-2	.	.	TGCGCCTGCCCCCAGACAGACACCGGGGAGCTGTTTTTT	CACPQTDTGELFF
TRBV6-2/TRBV6-3	15	TRBJ2-7	many	TRBD2	TGTGCCAGCACCGTTGACTCCCGCGGACTAGCGGGGGCGTACTTC	CASTVDSRGLAGAYF
TRBV4-3	15	TRBJ2-7	.	TRBD2	TGCACCAGCAGCCAAGGGACTAGCGGAACCTACGTGCAGTACTTC	CTSSQGTSGTYVQYF
TRBV6-5	16	TRBJ1-6	few	TRBD1	TGTGCCAGCATCCAGACAGGGGGCTCCTATAATTCACCACTCCACTTT	CASIQTGGSYNSPLHF
TRBV29-1	13	TRBJ2-3	.	.	TGCATCGCCTTTACGCGGGGTACAGATACCCAGTATTTT	CIAFTRGTDTQYF
TRBV7-2	13	TRBJ2-7	.	.	TGTGCCAGCAGCTTTGACAACTCCTACGAGCAGTACTTC	CASSFDNSYEQYF
TRBV11-3	14	TRBJ1-1	once	.	TGTGCCAGTAGCTTAGGACAGTCCGCTAATGAAGGTTTCTTT	CASSLGQSANEGFF
TRBV11-2	15	TRBJ2-7	few	TRBD2	TGTGATAGCAGCTACGGGACTAGCGGGAGCTACGAGCAGTATTTC	CDSSYGTSGSYEQYF
TRBV6-1	15	TRBJ2-6	.	.	TGTGCAAACAGTCCTCAGAGCTCTGGGGCCAACGTCCTGACTTTC	CANSPQSSGANVLTF
TRBV11-2	14	TRBJ2-7	many	TRBD2	TGTGCCAGCAGCTTACTAGCGGACTCCTACGAGCAGTACTTC	CASSLLADSYEQYF
TRBV10-1	16	TRBJ2-5	.	TRBD2	TGCGCCAGCAGTGTTGGAGCGGGAGGGCCGGAGGAGACCCAGTACTTC	CASSVGAGGPEETQYF
TRBV5-1	14	TRBJ2-5	.	.	TGCGCCAGCAGCTTCGGGACTGTTCAAGAGACCCAGTACTTC	CASSFGTVQETQYF
TRBV30	13	TRBJ2-7	few	.	TGTGCCTGGAGTGTAAACAGGGATTACGAGCAGTACTTC	CAWSVNRDYEQYF
TRBV11-2	13	TRBJ1-2	.	.	TGTGCCAGCACCCGAACCGGGGGCTGTGGCTACGCCTTC	CASTRTGGCGYAF
TRBV20-1	14	TRBJ2-3	.	.	TGCAATCCTAGAAGGGCTACCAAGACAGATACGCAGTATTTT	CNPRRATKTDTQYF
TRBV6-1	14	TRBJ1-5	.	.	TGTGCCAGCAGAAACAACAGGGACGGTCAGACCCAGCATTTT	CASRNNRDGQTQHF
TRBV5-1	17	TRBJ2-3	.	TRBD2	TGCGCCAGCAGCTGGCCCGTTCTAGCGGGGCCCACTGATACGCAGTATTTT	CASSWPVLAGPTDTQYF
TRBV14	15	TRBJ1-6	few	.	TGTGCCAGCAGCCAAGACGTCAGGGTGAAGTCACCCCTCCACTTT	CASSQDVRVKSPLHF
TRBV20-1	14	TRBJ1-1	.	.	TGCAGTGCTAGCATTGTATATGACGGTTATGAAGCTTTCTTC	CSASIVYDGYEAFF
TRBV12-3/TRBV12-4	14	TRBJ1-2	.	.	TGTGCCAGCACCTTAAGGCAGGACTCGGGTGGCTACACCTTC	CASTLRQDSGGYTF
TRBV20-1	14	TRBJ2-1	.	.	TGCAGTGTTTACCCTCAAAGGACCTCCAACGAGCAGTTCTTC	CSVYPQRTSNEQFF
TRBV29-1	12	TRBJ2-5	.	.	TGCAGTTTTGGTCACAGATGGGAGACCCAGTACTTC	CSFGHRWETQYF
TRBV12-3/TRBV12-4	11	TRBJ2-3	many	.	TGTGCCAGCAGTATCACAGATACGCAGTATTTT	CASSITDTQYF
TRBV6-1	13	TRBJ1-1	.	.	TGTGCCAACCAAACCGACGAGGGAACTGAAGCTTTCTTT	CANQTDEGTEAFF
TRBV20-1	12	TRBJ2-2	.	.	TGCAGTGTTAGACCGAACACCGGGGAGCTGTCTTTT	CSVRPNTGELSF
TRBV6-6	15	TRBJ2-1	.	TRBD1	TGTGCCAGCAGAGAACGACAGGGGGGGAAACAAGAGCAGTTCTTC	CASRERQGGKQEQFF
TRBV6-2/TRBV6-3	15	TRBJ1-5	many	.	TGTGCCAGCAGTTACGGGGGTTTGGAGAATCAGCCCCAGCATTTT	CASSYGGLENQPQHF
TRBV12-3/TRBV12-4	12	TRBJ2-7	.	.	TGTACCAACAGATGGGGTACGGGGGAGCAGTACTTC	CTNRWGTGEQYF
TRBV20-1	12	TRBJ2-7	.	.	TGCAGTGCCGATGGTGCGTTCTCGGGGCAATACTTC	CSADGAFSGQYF
TRBV28	11	TRBJ2-7	.	.	TGTGCCAGCGGTTTATTGCCCGAGCAGCACTTC	CASGLLPEQHF
TRBV11-2	13	TRBJ1-1	.	TRBD1	TGTGCCAACAGCCGCGGGACAGGGGCCGGAGCTTCCTTT	CANSRGTGAGASF
TRBV4-3	14	TRBJ1-1	many	.	TGCGCCAGCAGCCAAGATGGGTATGGGACTGAAGCTTTCTTT	CASSQDGYGTEAFF